This T cell receptor beta chain was found in a study of cytomegalovirus exposure and HLA in healthy donors. Study-wide background: An earlier analysis identified 117 million unique TCR beta sequences in approximately 170 million T cells. Study findings and constraints: It was taken for granted in presence/absence analyses that sequencing depth across donors was roughly uniform. A missense variant in DCLRE1C was later tied to TCR beta V- and J-gene trimming. Common viral pathogens seemed to be connected with several of the most significant clusters, according to a later analysis.

There are 17 residues in the CDR3. V gave up 6 bases and J gave up 3 bases, with 21 bases separating them. Germline assignment: CDR1 SEHNR and CDR2 FQNEAQ (reference sequence). The PCR had 60 Vbeta and 13 Jbeta primers. Measured with immunoSEQ multiplex PCR; TCRdb has only the in-frame clones, and not every one. The sample has about 190,000 clones, 80% to 85% seen once. This clone was observed a few times. Its antigen is unknown. This TCR was sampled from a woman between 25 and 40 years old in good health and CMV-seronegative. This chain joins TRBV7-9 and TRBJ2-1, with a tentative D call TRBD1 (8 bases). Sequenced input: PBMCs. In DNA, the CDR3 is TGTGCCAGCAGACCAGGACAGGGAGGGCGGTACTACAATGAGCAGTTCTTC. Translating it yields CASRPGQGGRYYNEQFF.